This T cell receptor (beta chain) was documented in a study of HIV-infected patients and healthy controls. Follow-up blood was drawn about 14 weeks, roughly three months, after antiretroviral therapy began. The repertoire came from unfractionated whole blood and reflected all unsorted peripheral T cells. cDNA was made from 500 ng RNA using alpha and beta constant primers. Alpha and beta chain libraries were made separately by chain-specific third strand synthesis with multiplexing indices. Priming off the SP2 site generated the second strand. Each CDR3 protein is one row after TCRdb ran MiXCR on the 5' RACE reads. The data show about 4,000 distinct CDR3 sequences, 28% seen once. Germline lookup yields CDR1 SGHVS and CDR2 FQNEAQ. V was clipped by 6 bases and J by 4 bases; unmatched bases: 6. The CDR3 totals 15 residues.

This chain joins TRBV7-8 and TRBJ1-3, with 10 positions matching TRBD1. This clonotype was sampled from an adult with HIV infection. The sample consisted of blood, taken during antiretroviral therapy. CDR3 protein: CASRATGGTGNTIYF. For the CDR3, the DNA is TGTGCCAGCAGGGCGACAGGGGGCACGGGAAACACCATATATTTT.